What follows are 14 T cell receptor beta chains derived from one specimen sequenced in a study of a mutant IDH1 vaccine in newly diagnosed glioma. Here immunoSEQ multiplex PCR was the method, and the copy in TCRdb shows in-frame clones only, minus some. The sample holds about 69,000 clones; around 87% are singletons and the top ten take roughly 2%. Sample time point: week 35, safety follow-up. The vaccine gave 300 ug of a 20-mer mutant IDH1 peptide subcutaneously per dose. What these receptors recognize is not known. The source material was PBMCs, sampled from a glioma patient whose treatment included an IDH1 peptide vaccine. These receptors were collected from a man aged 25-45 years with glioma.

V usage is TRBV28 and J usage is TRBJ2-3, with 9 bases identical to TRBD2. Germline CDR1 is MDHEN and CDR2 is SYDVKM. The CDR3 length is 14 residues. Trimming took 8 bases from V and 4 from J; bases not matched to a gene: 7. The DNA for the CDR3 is TGTGCCAGCTGTGTCGGCGGGAGGGCAGATACGCAGTATTTT. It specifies CASCVGGRADTQYF.

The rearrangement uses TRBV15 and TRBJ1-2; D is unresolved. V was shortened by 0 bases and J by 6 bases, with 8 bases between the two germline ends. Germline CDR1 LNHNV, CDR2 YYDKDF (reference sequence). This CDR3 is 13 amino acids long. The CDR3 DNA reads TGTGCCACCAGCAGAGAGACTGCTAATGGCTACACCTTC. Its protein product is CATSRETANGYTF.

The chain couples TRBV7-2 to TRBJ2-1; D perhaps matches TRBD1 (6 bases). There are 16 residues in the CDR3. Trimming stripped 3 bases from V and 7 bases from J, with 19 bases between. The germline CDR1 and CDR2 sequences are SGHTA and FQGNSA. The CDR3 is CASSFSAGGRLNEQFF. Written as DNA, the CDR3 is TGTGCCAGCAGCTTTTCGGCTGGGGGCCGCTTAAATGAGCAGTTCTTC.

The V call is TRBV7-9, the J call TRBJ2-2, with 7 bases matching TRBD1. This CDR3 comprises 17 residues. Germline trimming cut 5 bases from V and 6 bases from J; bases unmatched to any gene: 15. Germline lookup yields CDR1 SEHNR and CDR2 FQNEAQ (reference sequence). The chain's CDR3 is CASSPYEGQRKSGELFF. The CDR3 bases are TGTGCCAGCAGCCCCTACGAGGGACAGCGGAAGTCCGGGGAGCTGTTTTTT.

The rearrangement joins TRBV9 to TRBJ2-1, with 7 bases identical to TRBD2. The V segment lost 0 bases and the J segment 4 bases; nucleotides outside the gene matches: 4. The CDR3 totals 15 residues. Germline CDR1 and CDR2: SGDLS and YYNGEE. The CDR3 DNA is TGTGCCAGCAGCGTAGAACACGGGGGGTACAATGAGCAGTTCTTC. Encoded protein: CASSVEHGGYNEQFF.

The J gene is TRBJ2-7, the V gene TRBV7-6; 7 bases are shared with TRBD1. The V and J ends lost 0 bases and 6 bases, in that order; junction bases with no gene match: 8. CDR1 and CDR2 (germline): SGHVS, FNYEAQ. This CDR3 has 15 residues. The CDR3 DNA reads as TGTGCCAGCAGCTTAGCCTCGAACAGGGGTGCCGAGCAGTACTTC. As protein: CASSLASNRGAEQYF.

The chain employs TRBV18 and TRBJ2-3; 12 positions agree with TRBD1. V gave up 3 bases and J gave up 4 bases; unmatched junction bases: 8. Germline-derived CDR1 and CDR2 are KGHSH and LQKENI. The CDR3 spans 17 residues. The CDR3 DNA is TGTGCCAGCTCACCCCCTACCGGGACAGGGGGCTCAGATACGCAGTATTTT. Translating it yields CASSPPTGTGGSDTQYF.

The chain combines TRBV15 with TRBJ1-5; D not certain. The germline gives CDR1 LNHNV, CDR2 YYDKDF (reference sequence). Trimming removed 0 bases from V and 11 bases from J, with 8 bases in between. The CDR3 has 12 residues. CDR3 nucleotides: TGTGCCACCAGCAGAGATCGGGAATCCCAGCATTTT. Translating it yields CATSRDRESQHF. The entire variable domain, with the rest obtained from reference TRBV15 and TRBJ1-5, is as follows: DAMVIQNPRYQVTQFGKPVTLSCSQTLNHNVMYWYQQKSSQAPKLLFHYYDKDFNNEADTPDNFQSRRPNTSFCFLDIRSPGLGDTAMYLCATSRDRESQHFGDGTRLSIL.

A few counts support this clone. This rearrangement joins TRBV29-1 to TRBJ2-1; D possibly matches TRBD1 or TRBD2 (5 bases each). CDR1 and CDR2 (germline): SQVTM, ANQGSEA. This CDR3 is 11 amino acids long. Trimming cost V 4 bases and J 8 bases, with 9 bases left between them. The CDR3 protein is CSVAMGDEQFF. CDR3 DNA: TGCAGCGTTGCCATGGGGGATGAGCAGTTCTTC.

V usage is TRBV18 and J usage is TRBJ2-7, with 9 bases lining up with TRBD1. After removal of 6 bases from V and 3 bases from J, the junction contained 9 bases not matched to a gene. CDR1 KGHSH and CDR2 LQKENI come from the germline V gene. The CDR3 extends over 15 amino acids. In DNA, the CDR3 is TGTGCCAGCTCGCCTGGGACAGGGACTAACTACGAGCAGTACTTC. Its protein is CASSPGTGTNYEQYF.

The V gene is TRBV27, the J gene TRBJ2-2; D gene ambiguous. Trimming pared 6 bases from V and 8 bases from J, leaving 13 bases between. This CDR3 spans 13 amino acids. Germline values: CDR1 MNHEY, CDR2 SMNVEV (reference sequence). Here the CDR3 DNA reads TGTGCCAGCAGCCAACGGGCCTCAGGGGAGCTGTTTTTT. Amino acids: CASSQRASGELFF.

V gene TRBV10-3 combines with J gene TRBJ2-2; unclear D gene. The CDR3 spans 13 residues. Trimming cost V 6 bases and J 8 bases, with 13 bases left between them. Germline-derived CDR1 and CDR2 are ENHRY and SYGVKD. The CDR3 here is CAIRLTEEGELFF. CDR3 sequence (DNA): TGTGCCATCAGACTAACCGAGGAGGGGGAGCTGTTTTTT.

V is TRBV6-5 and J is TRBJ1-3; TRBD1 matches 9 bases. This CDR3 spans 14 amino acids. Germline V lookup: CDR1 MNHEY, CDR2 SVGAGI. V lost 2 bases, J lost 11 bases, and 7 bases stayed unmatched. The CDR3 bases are TGTGCCAGCAGTTACCTGGGACAGGGAGCTTCCATATATTTT. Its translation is CASSYLGQGASIYF.

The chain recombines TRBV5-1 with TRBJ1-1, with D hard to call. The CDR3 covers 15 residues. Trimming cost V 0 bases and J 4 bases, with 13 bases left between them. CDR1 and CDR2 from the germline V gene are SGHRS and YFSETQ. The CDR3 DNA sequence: TGCGCCAGCAGCTTGGATGGACCCCCGGGCACTGAAGCTTTCTTT. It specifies CASSLDGPPGTEAFF.